Listed here are 9 T cell receptor beta chains from one sample, sequenced in a study of shared T cell receptors in the human thymus. TCRdb keeps only in-frame clones here, not all; method: immunoSEQ multiplex PCR. The data show some 400,000 clones, 85% to 95% seen once. The sequenced sample was thymocytes. All receptors come from a human donor.

The V call is TRBV5-6, the J call TRBJ2-2; TRBD1 aligns across 8 bases. The CDR3 runs to 16 residues. The V gene's germline CDR1 is SGHDT and CDR2 YYEEEE. V gave up 4 bases and J gave up 6 bases; unmatched junction bases: 11. The CDR3 DNA follows: TGTGCCAGCAGCCCACACGGGACAGGAGGGGCCGGGGAGCTGTTTTTT. Its protein is CASSPHGTGGAGELFF.

The chain is built from TRBV29-1 and TRBJ2-7; 10 nucleotides line up with TRBD1. The germline V gene encodes CDR1 SQVTM and CDR2 ANQGSEA. This CDR3 comprises 13 residues. The J segment lost 3 bases and the V segment lost 6 bases, leaving 5 bases of the junction unmatched. The chain's CDR3 is CSVPGTGVYEQYF. The CDR3 DNA sequence: TGCAGCGTACCCGGGACAGGGGTCTACGAGCAGTACTTC.

This clone appeared a single time. The V gene is TRBV6-6, the J gene TRBJ2-1; TRBD2 aligns across 8 bases. This CDR3 has 14 residues. Per the germline V gene, CDR1 is MNHNY and CDR2 is SVGAGI (reference sequence). V dropped 4 bases and J dropped 9; count of bases not matched to a gene: 8. CDR3: CASSFGREVGEQFF. The CDR3 bases are TGTGCCAGCAGTTTCGGGCGGGAGGTGGGTGAGCAGTTCTTC.

This chain connects TRBV4-2 to TRBJ2-5, with TRBD2 identical over 15 bases. This CDR3 region has 19 residues. Trimming at V came to 1 base and at J to 5 bases, leaving 11 bases not matched to a gene. Germline CDR1 is LGHNA and CDR2 is YNFKEQ. The CDR3 sequence is CASSQVTGLAGGDGETQYF. In DNA form, the CDR3 reads TGTGCCAGCAGCCAAGTCACTGGACTAGCGGGAGGGGACGGGGAGACCCAGTACTTC.

This chain connects TRBV5-4 to TRBJ2-7; D may be TRBD2 (6 bases). Trimming removed 0 bases at V and 5 bases at J, with 9 bases between. The germline V gene has CDR1 SGHNT and CDR2 YYREEE (reference sequence). There are 13 residues in the CDR3. Written as DNA, the CDR3 is TGTGCCAGCAGCTTGGCCAGGAGGGACGAGCAGTACTTC. Protein: CASSLARRDEQYF.

The CDR3 DNA follows: TGTGCCAGCAGTTTACACTCAACTAATGAAAAACTGTTTTTT. Translating it yields CASSLHSTNEKLFF. The rearrangement links TRBV28 to TRBJ1-4; D is undetermined. The V gene lost 2 bases and the J gene lost 0 bases, with 4 bases spanning the gap. This CDR3 is built from 14 residues. CDR1 is MDHEN, CDR2 SYDVKM, per germline.

The chain couples TRBV19 to TRBJ1-5, with D unclear. V was clipped by 2 bases and J by 4 bases, with 12 bases between them. This CDR3 is built from 15 residues. Germline values: CDR1 LNHDA, CDR2 SQIVND (reference sequence). The DNA of the CDR3 is TGTGCCAGTAGTATAAAGGAGGATCTTAATCAGCCCCAGCATTTT. Encoded protein: CASSIKEDLNQPQHF.

The chain uses TRBV10-2 and TRBJ1-2, with 7 bases lining up with TRBD1. The germline V gene has CDR1 WSHSY and CDR2 SAAADI. The J segment lost 4 bases and the V segment lost 2 bases, leaving 4 bases of the junction unmatched. The length of the CDR3 is 14 residues. CDR3 coding DNA: TGCGCCAGCAGTGAGGGGGGACAGCTCTATGGCTACACCTTC. Protein product: CASSEGGQLYGYTF.

This clone was seen once. The rearrangement joins TRBV14 to TRBJ2-7; D remains unclear. The CDR3 consists of 14 residues. Germline V gene sequence: CDR1 SGHDN, CDR2 FVKESK. V lost 4 bases and J lost 0, with 10 bases in between. The CDR3 reads CASSRDKNSYEQYF. CDR3 nucleotide sequence: TGTGCCAGCAGCCGAGACAAGAACTCCTACGAGCAGTACTTC.